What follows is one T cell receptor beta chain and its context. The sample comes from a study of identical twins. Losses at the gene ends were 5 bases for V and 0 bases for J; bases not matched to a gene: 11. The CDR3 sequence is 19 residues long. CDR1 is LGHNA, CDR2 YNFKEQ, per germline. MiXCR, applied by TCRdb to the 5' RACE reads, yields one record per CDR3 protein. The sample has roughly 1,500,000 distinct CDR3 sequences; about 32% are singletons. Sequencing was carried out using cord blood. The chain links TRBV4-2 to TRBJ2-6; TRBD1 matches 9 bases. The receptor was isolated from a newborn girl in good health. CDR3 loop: CASSMQKTGGSSGANVLTF. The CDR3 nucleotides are TGTGCCAGCAGCATGCAAAAGACAGGGGGGAGCTCTGGGGCCAACGTCCTGACTTTC.